This TCR beta chain is from a study of T-cell reconstitution after alpha-beta-depleted transplantation in children. This clonotype was recorded a few times. TCRbeta library construction was performed incorporating unique molecular identifiers. TCRdb independently ran MiXCR on the PCR reads; one entry per CDR3 protein. The table has 580,000 or so distinct CDR3 sequences, more than 20% seen once. The germline gives CDR1 SQVTM, CDR2 ANQGSEA. This CDR3 region has 11 residues. V lost 7 bases and J 3 bases, leaving 9 bases between the germline ends. This clonotype was obtained from a boy in the first two years of life who had a stem cell transplant for acute myeloid leukemia, so the T cells may come from the graft donor. This chain links TRBV29-1 with TRBJ1-1, with TRBD1 as a possible D gene (5 bases). The sequencing used PBMCs, mostly from graft donor cells, collected 360 days after TCRalphabeta/CD19-depleted stem cell transplant. The CDR3: CSGDRDTEAFF. CDR3 nucleotide sequence: TGCAGCGGCGACAGAGACACTGAAGCTTTCTTT.